This T cell receptor beta chain comes out of a study of blood T cell repertoires in COVID-19. Trimming took off 3 bases at V and 4 bases at J, with 16 bases between the two ends. CDR3 length: 15 amino acids. Germline V gene data show CDR1 as SGHDT and CDR2 as YYEEEE. Produced via immunoSEQ multiplex PCR; TCRdb's table is partial and in-frame only. The sample has 200,000 or so clones, approximately 88% seen once. The genes are TRBV5-6 and TRBJ1-2; the D is unclear. This clonotype was obtained from a woman in her 40s with acute COVID-19. Sequencing was done on a sample of PBMCs or T cells enriched from blood (not recorded which). The CDR3, as DNA: TGTGCCAGCAGCTACTTATCCGGGGAGGGCTATGGCTACACCTTC. Its translation is CASSYLSGEGYGYTF.